These T cell receptor beta chains were read from a single sample in a study of blood T cells in healthy people across ages. MiXCR was run by TCRdb on the 5' RACE reads, yielding one entry per CDR3 protein. The sample comprises over a million distinct CDR3 sequences, approximately 59% of which are singletons, and 6.5% to 8.5% rests with the top ten. Material for sequencing was blood. The receptors here all came from a man aged 18 to 29 in good health. CDR3s include the opening cysteine and the closing phenylalanine or tryptophan. Fields, in order: J gene, clone size, V gene, D gene, CDR3 protein, CDR3 DNA. D genes are given only for firm matches. Size is omitted from some rows. Given values are once, few, many or a class for expanded clones.

j_gene: TRBJ1-2
abundance: .
v_gene: TRBV27
d_gene: TRBD1
CDR3aa: CASHDRGRKIDGYTF
CDR3nt: TGTGCCAGCCACGACAGGGGGAGGAAAATTGATGGCTACACCTTC

j_gene: TRBJ2-3
abundance: few
v_gene: TRBV7-2
d_gene: TRBD2
CDR3aa: CASSSRLAGPRDTQYF
CDR3nt: TGTGCCAGCAGCTCGCGACTAGCGGGGCCGAGGGATACGCAGTATTTT

j_gene: TRBJ2-3
abundance: .
v_gene: TRBV7-9
d_gene: .
CDR3aa: CASSSLQLMGDTQYF
CDR3nt: TGTGCCAGCAGCTCTTTACAACTAATGGGGGATACGCAGTATTTT

j_gene: TRBJ2-5
abundance: .
v_gene: TRBV15
d_gene: TRBD1
CDR3aa: CATSTGQEKETQYF
CDR3nt: TGTGCCACCAGCACCGGACAGGAGAAAGAGACCCAGTACTTC

j_gene: TRBJ2-3
abundance: few
v_gene: TRBV4-3
d_gene: .
CDR3aa: CASSQGGTADTQYF
CDR3nt: TGCGCCAGCAGCCAAGGCGGGACAGCCGATACGCAGTATTTT

j_gene: TRBJ1-6
abundance: .
v_gene: TRBV12-5
d_gene: .
CDR3aa: CASGVGSGSPLHF
CDR3nt: TGTGCTAGTGGTGTGGGCTCAGGTTCACCCCTCCACTTT

j_gene: TRBJ1-6
abundance: few
v_gene: TRBV7-8
d_gene: .
CDR3aa: CASSTPTGSSYNSPLHF
CDR3nt: TGTGCCAGCAGCACACCCACAGGGAGCTCCTATAATTCACCCCTCCACTTT

j_gene: TRBJ2-1
abundance: .
v_gene: TRBV20-1
d_gene: .
CDR3aa: CSARDQGYSYNEQFF
CDR3nt: TGCAGTGCTAGAGATCAGGGGTACTCCTACAATGAGCAGTTCTTC

j_gene: TRBJ2-7
abundance: .
v_gene: TRBV11-2
d_gene: TRBD2
CDR3aa: CASSLGHSGRNEQYF
CDR3nt: TGTGCCAGCAGCTTAGGTCACAGCGGGAGGAACGAGCAGTACTTC

j_gene: TRBJ1-4
abundance: few
v_gene: TRBV12-3/TRBV12-4
d_gene: TRBD1
CDR3aa: CASNRGSDEKLFF
CDR3nt: TGTGCCAGCAACAGGGGGAGCGATGAAAAACTGTTTTTT

j_gene: TRBJ1-1
abundance: .
v_gene: TRBV2
d_gene: TRBD1
CDR3aa: CASTQGDSTEAFF
CDR3nt: TGTGCCAGCACCCAGGGGGACAGCACTGAAGCTTTCTTT

j_gene: TRBJ2-3
abundance: .
v_gene: TRBV10-3
d_gene: .
CDR3aa: CAIYPGGTDTQYF
CDR3nt: TGTGCCATCTACCCAGGGGGCACAGATACGCAGTATTTT

j_gene: TRBJ1-2
abundance: .
v_gene: TRBV11-3
d_gene: .
CDR3aa: CASFRRGGYTF
CDR3nt: TGTGCCAGCTTCCGAAGGGGGGGCTACACCTTC

j_gene: TRBJ2-5
abundance: .
v_gene: TRBV7-8
d_gene: TRBD2
CDR3aa: CASSLATSGRRKETQYF
CDR3nt: TGTGCCAGCAGCTTAGCAACTAGCGGGAGAAGGAAAGAGACCCAGTACTTC

j_gene: TRBJ2-7
abundance: few
v_gene: TRBV29-1
d_gene: .
CDR3aa: CSVEGGTESSYEQYF
CDR3nt: TGCAGCGTTGAAGGAGGGACGGAGAGCTCCTACGAGCAGTACTTC

j_gene: TRBJ1-2
abundance: few
v_gene: TRBV4-3
d_gene: .
CDR3aa: CASSQDGGRSYGYTF
CDR3nt: TGCGCCAGCAGCCAAGATGGCGGCCGCTCCTATGGCTACACCTTC

j_gene: TRBJ1-2
abundance: .
v_gene: TRBV4-1
d_gene: .
CDR3aa: CASSQDRAGLVYGYTF
CDR3nt: TGCGCCAGCAGCCAAGATCGGGCAGGGTTGGTCTATGGCTACACCTTC

j_gene: TRBJ2-7
abundance: few
v_gene: TRBV7-2
d_gene: .
CDR3aa: CASSLVAESSYEQYF
CDR3nt: TGTGCCAGCAGCTTAGTGGCGGAAAGCTCCTACGAGCAGTACTTC

j_gene: TRBJ2-1
abundance: .
v_gene: TRBV27
d_gene: TRBD2
CDR3aa: CASIASTSGRIDEQFF
CDR3nt: TGTGCCAGCATCGCCTCGACTAGCGGGAGGATCGATGAGCAGTTCTTC

j_gene: TRBJ2-5
abundance: .
v_gene: TRBV29-1
d_gene: .
CDR3aa: CSANQMEGWQETQYF
CDR3nt: TGCAGCGCCAACCAGATGGAGGGGTGGCAAGAGACCCAGTACTTC

j_gene: TRBJ2-7
abundance: few
v_gene: TRBV7-9
d_gene: .
CDR3aa: CASSLGGRLLSYEQYF
CDR3nt: TGTGCCAGCAGCTTAGGAGGCAGGCTTCTCTCCTACGAGCAGTACTTC

j_gene: TRBJ2-1
abundance: once
v_gene: TRBV5-1
d_gene: .
CDR3aa: CASSWADNNEQFF
CDR3nt: TGCGCCAGCAGCTGGGCAGATAACAATGAGCAGTTCTTC

j_gene: TRBJ1-2
abundance: .
v_gene: TRBV5-1
d_gene: .
CDR3aa: CASSLAGPPYGYTF
CDR3nt: TGCGCCAGCAGCTTGGCCGGCCCCCCCTATGGCTACACCTTC

j_gene: TRBJ2-1
abundance: .
v_gene: TRBV6-5
d_gene: .
CDR3aa: CASSYSPSRVSYNEQFF
CDR3nt: TGTGCCAGCAGTTACTCCCCCTCGCGGGTCTCCTACAATGAGCAGTTCTTC

j_gene: TRBJ2-3
abundance: .
v_gene: TRBV4-3
d_gene: .
CDR3aa: CASSQRWVLTDTQYF
CDR3nt: TGCGCCAGCAGCCAGCGGTGGGTGCTGACAGATACGCAGTATTTT

j_gene: TRBJ2-5
abundance: .
v_gene: TRBV12-3/TRBV12-4
d_gene: TRBD1
CDR3aa: CASSLARGGGQETQYF
CDR3nt: TGTGCCAGCAGTTTAGCAAGAGGGGGCGGCCAAGAGACCCAGTACTTC

j_gene: TRBJ2-7
abundance: few
v_gene: TRBV4-1
d_gene: TRBD2
CDR3aa: CASSQDAPGLAESYEQYF
CDR3nt: TGCGCCAGCAGCCAAGACGCCCCGGGACTAGCGGAGAGCTACGAGCAGTACTTC

j_gene: TRBJ2-7
abundance: .
v_gene: TRBV29-1
d_gene: .
CDR3aa: CSVDSLAGLAYEQYF
CDR3nt: TGCAGCGTTGACAGCCTCGCCGGACTGGCCTACGAGCAGTACTTC

j_gene: TRBJ2-1
abundance: .
v_gene: TRBV7-2
d_gene: TRBD2
CDR3aa: CASSLNSGRGYNEQFF
CDR3nt: TGTGCCAGCAGCTTGAACAGCGGGAGGGGATACAATGAGCAGTTCTTC

j_gene: TRBJ1-6
abundance: .
v_gene: TRBV27
d_gene: .
CDR3aa: CASSSKIDNSPLHF
CDR3nt: TGTGCCAGCAGTTCTAAGATAGATAATTCACCCCTCCACTTT

j_gene: TRBJ1-2
abundance: .
v_gene: TRBV29-1
d_gene: .
CDR3aa: CSVDLRGRPDYGYTF
CDR3nt: TGCAGCGTTGATCTGCGCGGCAGGCCAGACTATGGCTACACCTTC

j_gene: TRBJ2-2
abundance: many
v_gene: TRBV25-1
d_gene: .
CDR3aa: CASSAGVDTGELFF
CDR3nt: TGTGCCAGCAGCGCAGGGGTGGACACCGGGGAGCTGTTTTTT

j_gene: TRBJ2-1
abundance: .
v_gene: TRBV18
d_gene: .
CDR3aa: CASSPTDLAHNEQFF
CDR3nt: TGTGCCAGCTCACCCACAGACCTAGCCCACAATGAGCAGTTCTTC

j_gene: TRBJ2-1
abundance: once
v_gene: TRBV9
d_gene: TRBD2
CDR3aa: CASSVGSGSLLNEQFF
CDR3nt: TGTGCCAGCAGCGTAGGTAGCGGGAGCCTACTTAATGAGCAGTTCTTC

j_gene: TRBJ2-1
abundance: .
v_gene: TRBV11-2
d_gene: TRBD2
CDR3aa: CASSQGRGGPNEQFF
CDR3nt: TGTGCCAGCAGCCAAGGGCGGGGGGGCCCCAATGAGCAGTTCTTC

j_gene: TRBJ2-3
abundance: .
v_gene: TRBV3-1
d_gene: TRBD2
CDR3aa: CASSQGGGLAGTDTQYF
CDR3nt: TGTGCCAGCAGCCAAGGAGGCGGACTAGCGGGCACAGATACGCAGTATTTT

j_gene: TRBJ2-7
abundance: few
v_gene: TRBV7-8
d_gene: TRBD2
CDR3aa: CASNPTLAGGRLDYNEQYF
CDR3nt: TGTGCCAGCAACCCAACACTAGCGGGGGGCAGGCTGGATTACAATGAGCAGTACTTC

j_gene: TRBJ2-7
abundance: .
v_gene: TRBV10-3
d_gene: .
CDR3aa: CVISVTVSSYEQYF
CDR3nt: TGTGTCATCAGTGTCACAGTGAGCTCCTACGAGCAGTACTTC

j_gene: TRBJ2-3
abundance: few
v_gene: TRBV20-1
d_gene: .
CDR3aa: CSVGGRGLPDTQYF
CDR3nt: TGCAGTGTGGGAGGCCGCGGCTTGCCAGATACGCAGTATTTT

j_gene: TRBJ1-1
abundance: .
v_gene: TRBV29-1
d_gene: .
CDR3aa: CSVLTFSGGAEAFF
CDR3nt: TGCAGCGTCTTGACCTTTTCGGGAGGGGCTGAAGCTTTCTTT

j_gene: TRBJ2-5
abundance: few
v_gene: TRBV5-1
d_gene: TRBD1
CDR3aa: CASSLQGFGETQYF
CDR3nt: TGCGCCAGCAGCTTACAGGGGTTCGGGGAGACCCAGTACTTC

j_gene: TRBJ2-7
abundance: .
v_gene: TRBV20-1
d_gene: TRBD2
CDR3aa: CSASTSGLGEQYF
CDR3nt: TGCAGTGCTAGTACTAGCGGCCTTGGGGAGCAGTACTTC

j_gene: TRBJ2-7
abundance: few
v_gene: TRBV29-1
d_gene: .
CDR3aa: CSAGEVVEQYF
CDR3nt: TGCAGCGCAGGGGAAGTGGTCGAGCAGTACTTC

j_gene: TRBJ2-7
abundance: .
v_gene: TRBV6-6
d_gene: .
CDR3aa: CASSYPMGEQYF
CDR3nt: TGTGCCAGCAGTTACCCGATGGGCGAGCAGTACTTC